Sequencing of this TCR beta chain was carried out in a study of Ad26.COV2.S vaccination and SARS-CoV-2 variants. V was cut by 1 base and J by 0 bases, with 7 bases left in between. The CDR3 runs to 14 residues. The germline V gene has CDR1 SGDLS and CDR2 YYNGEE. Treatment meaning: 15 to 20 received Ad26.COV2.S at low or high dose, single or two shots; about 5 received placebo; per-sample allocation not given. Samples came from day 63 after the first vaccine or placebo injection. The sample came from a Boston adult aged 18-55 years. Remarks on this clone: What it recognizes is unknown.

The study, taken as a whole, reports: An underestimation of total T cell responses may have resulted from the TCR breadth and depth analyses. It was reported that spike-specific CD8+ and CD4+ T cell responses were substantially broad after vaccination.

The repertoire was sequenced with immunoSEQ multiplex PCR; TCRdb's copy has only in-frame clones and lacks some. The repertoire holds about 350,000 clones, with about 86% as singletons. Source: peripheral blood, taken in a trial of Ad26.COV2.S vaccine versus placebo. The V gene is TRBV9, the J gene TRBJ1-1; possibly TRBD1 for D (6 bases). This clonotype was obtained from a person between 18 and 60 years old who received the Ad26.COV2.S COVID-19 vaccine or a placebo. In DNA, the CDR3 is TGTGCCAGCAGCGTATCAGGGGTGAACACTGAAGCTTTCTTT. Amino acid sequence: CASSVSGVNTEAFF.